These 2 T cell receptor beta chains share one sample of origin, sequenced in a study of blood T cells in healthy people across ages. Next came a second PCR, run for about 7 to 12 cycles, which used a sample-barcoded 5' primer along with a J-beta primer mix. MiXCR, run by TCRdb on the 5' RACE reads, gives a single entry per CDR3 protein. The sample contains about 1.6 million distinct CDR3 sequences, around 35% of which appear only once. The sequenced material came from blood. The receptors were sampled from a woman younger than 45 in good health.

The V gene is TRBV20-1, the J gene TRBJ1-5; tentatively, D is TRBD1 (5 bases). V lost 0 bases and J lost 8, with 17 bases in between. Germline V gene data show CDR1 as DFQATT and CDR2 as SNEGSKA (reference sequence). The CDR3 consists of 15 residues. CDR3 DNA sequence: TGCAGTGCTAGAGATCGCCGGCAGGGTGGTAAGCCCCAGCATTTT. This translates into CSARDRRQGGKPQHF.

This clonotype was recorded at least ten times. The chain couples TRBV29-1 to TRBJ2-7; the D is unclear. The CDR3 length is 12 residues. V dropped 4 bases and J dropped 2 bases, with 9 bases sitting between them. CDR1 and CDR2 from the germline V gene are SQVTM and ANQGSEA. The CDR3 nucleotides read TGCAGCGTTGTTCCGGGCCCCTACGAGCAGTACTTC. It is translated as CSVVPGPYEQYF.